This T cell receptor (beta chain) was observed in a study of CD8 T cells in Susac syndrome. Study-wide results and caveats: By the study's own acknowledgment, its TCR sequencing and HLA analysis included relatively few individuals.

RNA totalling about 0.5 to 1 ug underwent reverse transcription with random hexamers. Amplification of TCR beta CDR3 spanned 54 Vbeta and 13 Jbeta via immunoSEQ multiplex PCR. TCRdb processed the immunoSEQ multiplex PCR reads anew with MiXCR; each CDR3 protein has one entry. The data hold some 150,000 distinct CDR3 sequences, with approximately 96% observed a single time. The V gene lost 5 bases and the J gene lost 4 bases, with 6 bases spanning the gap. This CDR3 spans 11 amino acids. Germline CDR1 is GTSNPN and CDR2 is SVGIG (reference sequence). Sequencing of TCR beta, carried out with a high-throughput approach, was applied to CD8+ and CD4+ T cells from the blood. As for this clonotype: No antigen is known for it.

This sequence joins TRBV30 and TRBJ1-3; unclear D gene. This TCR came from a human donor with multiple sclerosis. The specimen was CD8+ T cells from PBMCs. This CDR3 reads CAWRRGNTIYF. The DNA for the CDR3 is TGTGCCTGGCGCCGGGGAAACACCATATATTTT.